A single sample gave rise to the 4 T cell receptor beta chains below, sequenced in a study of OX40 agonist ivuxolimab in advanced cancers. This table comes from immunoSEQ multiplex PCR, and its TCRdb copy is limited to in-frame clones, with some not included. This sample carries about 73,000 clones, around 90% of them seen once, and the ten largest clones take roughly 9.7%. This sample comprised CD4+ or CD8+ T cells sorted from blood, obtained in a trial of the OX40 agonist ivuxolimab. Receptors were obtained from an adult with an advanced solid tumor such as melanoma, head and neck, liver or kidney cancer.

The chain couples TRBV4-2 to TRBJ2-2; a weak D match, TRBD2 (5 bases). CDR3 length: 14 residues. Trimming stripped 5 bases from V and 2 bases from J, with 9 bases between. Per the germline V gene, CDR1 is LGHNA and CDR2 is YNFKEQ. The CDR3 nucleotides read TGTGCCAGCAGCTTTGAGGGAAACACCGGGGAGCTGTTTTTT. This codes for CASSFEGNTGELFF.

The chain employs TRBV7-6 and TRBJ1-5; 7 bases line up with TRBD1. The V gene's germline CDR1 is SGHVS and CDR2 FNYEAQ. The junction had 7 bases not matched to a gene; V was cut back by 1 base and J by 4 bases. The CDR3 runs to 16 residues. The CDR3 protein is CASSLVAGGRNQPQHF. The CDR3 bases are TGTGCCAGCAGCTTAGTGGCAGGGGGTAGGAATCAGCCCCAGCATTTT.

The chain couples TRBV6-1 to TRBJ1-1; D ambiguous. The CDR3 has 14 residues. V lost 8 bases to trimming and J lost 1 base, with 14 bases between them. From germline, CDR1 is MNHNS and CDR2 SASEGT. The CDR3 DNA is TGTGCCAGCTCCAACTGGGCGGGGAACACTGAAGCTTTCTTT. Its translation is CASSNWAGNTEAFF.

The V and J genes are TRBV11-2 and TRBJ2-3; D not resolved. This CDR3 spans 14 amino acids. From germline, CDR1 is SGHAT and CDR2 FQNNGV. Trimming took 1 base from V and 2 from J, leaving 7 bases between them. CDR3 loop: CASSLVASTDTQYF. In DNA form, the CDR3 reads TGTGCCAGCAGCTTAGTCGCCTCCACAGATACGCAGTATTTT.